This T cell receptor beta chain was recovered during a study of OX40 agonist ivuxolimab in advanced cancers. Study-level background: Ivuxolimab was delivered to patients intravenously every 2 weeks at doses spanning 0.01 to 10 mg/kg. Dose-escalation patients' cancers were hepatocellular carcinoma, melanoma, renal cell or head and neck cancer. Broader study findings: Partial responders at 0.1-3.0 mg/kg showed near-lowest clonal expansion.

In its sample, this clone was seen once. Its cognate antigen is unknown. Clones were read by immunoSEQ multiplex PCR, and TCRdb kept only the in-frame ones, dropping some. In the table there are about 61,000 clones, about 88% of which are singletons. Deletions cut 2 bases from V and 0 bases from J, with 13 bases between. The CDR3 loop spans 16 amino acids. The V gene's germline CDR1 is KGHSH and CDR2 LQKENI. This chain connects TRBV18 to TRBJ1-2; D gene uncertain. The source is an adult with an advanced solid tumor such as melanoma, head and neck, liver or kidney cancer. The specimen was CD4+ or CD8+ T cells sorted from blood, collected in a trial of the OX40 agonist ivuxolimab. The CDR3 is CASSPLPAEANYGYTF. CDR3 bases: TGTGCCAGCTCACCATTGCCGGCAGAAGCTAACTATGGCTACACCTTC.